The 20 T cell receptor beta chains below come from one sample, sequenced in a study of CD8 T cells in Susac syndrome. Reverse transcription of roughly 0.5 to 1 ug RNA was carried out with random hexamers. Using its own MiXCR run on the immunoSEQ multiplex PCR reads, TCRdb lists one record per CDR3 protein. The table has about 190,000 distinct CDR3 sequences, roughly 94% seen once; the top ten hold approximately 0.094%. The source material was CD4+ T cells from PBMCs. The receptor set was obtained from a human donor in good health.

CDR3 loop: CSARLRELYNEQFF. CDR3 sequence (DNA): TGCAGTGCTAGACTCCGGGAGCTTTACAATGAGCAGTTCTTC. The V gene is TRBV20-1, the J gene TRBJ2-1; tentative D call: TRBD2 (6 bases). Germline V CDR1 and CDR2: DFQATT, SNEGSKA (reference sequence). The CDR3 runs to 14 residues. Trimming left V 2 bases short and J 4 bases short, with 12 bases between.

The chain combines TRBV20-1 with TRBJ1-5; D is possibly TRBD1 (5 bases). V lost 3 bases to trimming and J lost 2 bases, with 8 bases between them. The CDR3 totals 13 residues. Germline loops: CDR1 DFQATT, CDR2 SNEGSKA (reference sequence). CDR3: CSASRGRNQPQHF. The CDR3 DNA is TGCAGTGCTAGCCGGGGACGCAATCAGCCCCAGCATTTT.

The chain employs TRBV12-3 or TRBV12-4 and TRBJ2-7, with 7 bases that match TRBD1. V was pared by 5 bases and J by 2 bases, with 6 bases of the junction left unmatched. CDR3 length: 14 amino acids. The CDR3 sequence is CASSTRQGTYEQYF. The CDR3 nucleotides are TGTGCCAGCAGTACCCGACAGGGAACCTACGAGCAGTACTTC.

The CDR3 coding sequence is TGTGCCAGTAGTTCCACAGGGAACACTGAAGCTTTCTTT. This codes for CASSSTGNTEAFF. The J gene is TRBJ1-1, the V gene TRBV19; perhaps TRBD1 as D (5 bases). CDR1 LNHDA and CDR2 SQIVND come from the germline V gene (reference sequence). The CDR3 runs 13 residues. V was pared by 5 bases and J by 1 base, with 8 bases between.

This clonotype was seen just once. The chain uses TRBV30 and TRBJ1-1; D call uncertain. The CDR3 consists of 12 residues. Trimming stripped 2 bases from V and 0 bases from J, with 4 bases between. Germline V gene sequence: CDR1 GTSNPN, CDR2 SVGIG (reference sequence). The CDR3 bases are TGTGCCTGGAGTAGAGTGAACACTGAAGCTTTCTTT. Amino acids: CAWSRVNTEAFF.

The count of this clonotype is one. The chain uses TRBV4-1 and TRBJ1-1; tentatively, D is TRBD1 (6 bases). This CDR3 comprises 13 residues. V gave up 3 bases and J gave up 4 bases, with 9 bases separating them. Germline values: CDR1 MGHRA, CDR2 YSYEKL. CDR3 nucleotide sequence: TGCGCCAGCAGCCAGAGGGGGGTCACTGAAGCTTTCTTT. Translated: CASSQRGVTEAFF.

The genes are TRBV20-1 and TRBJ2-5; D unresolved. Between the trimmed V and J ends, which lost 6 bases and 6 bases, there was a span of 14 bases. Germline V gene lookup returns CDR1 DFQATT and CDR2 SNEGSKA (reference sequence). The CDR3 spans 12 residues. CDR3 sequence reads: CSARMLGQTQYF. For the CDR3, the DNA is TGCAGTGCAAGGATGCTGGGCCAGACCCAGTACTTC.

Only one count was recorded for this clonotype. This chain connects TRBV19 to TRBJ2-3, with 10 bases lining up with TRBD2. This CDR3 is 15 amino acids long. Trimming took 9 bases from V and 9 from J; bases not matched to a gene: 15. Looked up from germline, CDR1 is LNHDA and CDR2 is SQIVND (reference sequence). As DNA, the CDR3 is TGTGCCAGCCGAACTAGCGGGGCCTCATGGGTCACGCAGTATTTT. This sequence encodes CASRTSGASWVTQYF.

The V call is TRBV29-1, the J call TRBJ2-3; the D is unclear. V was shortened by 4 bases and J by 2 bases, with 4 bases between the two germline ends. The CDR3 has 11 residues. Per germline, CDR1 SQVTM and CDR2 ANQGSEA. The CDR3 sequence is CSVVPTDTQYF. The DNA of the CDR3 is TGCAGCGTTGTGCCCACAGATACGCAGTATTTT.

This sequence joins TRBV24-1 and TRBJ1-2, with 7 bases aligning to TRBD1. CDR3 length equals 14 residues. Looked up from germline, CDR1 is KGHDR and CDR2 is SFDVKD. With 3 bases clipped from V and 6 bases from J, the junction kept 6 bases outside the gene matches. The CDR3: CATSDDDRVHGYTF. The CDR3 DNA follows: TGTGCCACCAGTGATGATGACAGGGTACATGGCTACACCTTC.

The chain combines TRBV4-3 with TRBJ1-2; TRBD1 might be the D (6 bases). The CDR3 totals 15 residues. V was pared by 4 bases and J by 4 bases, with 16 bases between. Germline assignment: CDR1 LGHNA and CDR2 YSLEER. The CDR3 spells CASSLSGQLVYGYTF. The CDR3 bases are TGCGCCAGCAGCCTATCGGGACAACTCGTCTATGGCTACACCTTC.

The chain couples TRBV20-1 to TRBJ1-5, with TRBD1 as a possible D gene (5 bases). Per germline, CDR1 DFQATT and CDR2 SNEGSKA (reference sequence). This CDR3 contains 14 residues. V was shortened by 4 bases and J by 1 base, with 11 bases between the two germline ends. The CDR3: CSAMGGGSNQPQHF. The CDR3 DNA follows: TGCAGTGCTATGGGGGGAGGGAGCAATCAGCCCCAGCATTTT.

Written as DNA, the CDR3 is TGTGCCAGCAGCGACCGGGTCAGCTCCTACAATGAGCAGTTCTTC. It translates to CASSDRVSSYNEQFF. The chain joins TRBV9 to TRBJ2-1; D not resolved. Trimming pared 3 bases from V and 0 bases from J, leaving 10 bases between. The CDR3 is 15 residues long. In germline, CDR1 is SGDLS, CDR2 YYNGEE.

This chain joins TRBV28 and TRBJ1-2; no clear D. The CDR3 loop spans 13 amino acids. Trimming left V 5 bases short and J 4 bases short, with 11 bases between. The germline V gene encodes CDR1 MDHEN and CDR2 SYDVKM. This chain's CDR3 is CASSRGTFYGYTF. In DNA form, the CDR3 reads TGTGCCAGCAGTCGAGGTACGTTCTATGGCTACACCTTC.

The V and J genes are TRBV5-1 and TRBJ2-3; D may be TRBD1 (5 bases). The CDR3 has 15 residues. Between the trimmed V and J ends, which lost 0 bases and 6 bases, there was a span of 14 bases. Germline CDR1 reads SGHRS; CDR2 reads YFSETQ. The DNA for the CDR3 is TGCGCCAGCAGCTTGGACAGGACGGCCGTGGATACGCAGTATTTT. This sequence encodes CASSLDRTAVDTQYF.

V and J are TRBV28 and TRBJ2-1; D perhaps matches TRBD2 (6 bases). This CDR3 comprises 16 residues. Trimming left V 3 bases short and J 1 base short, with 13 bases between. Germline CDR1 MDHEN, CDR2 SYDVKM. The CDR3 here is CASSFPGSGSYNEQFF. The CDR3 DNA reads as TGTGCCAGCAGTTTCCCGGGTAGCGGATCCTACAATGAGCAGTTCTTC.

The rearrangement joins TRBV19 to TRBJ1-1; no reliable D call. Germline V gives CDR1 LNHDA, CDR2 SQIVND (reference sequence). The CDR3 length is 14 residues. Deletions cut 5 bases from V and 2 bases from J, with 12 bases between. Here the CDR3 DNA reads TGTGCCAGTAGTCCTCGGGCCTCTAACACTGAAGCTTTCTTT. This gives the protein CASSPRASNTEAFF.

This rearrangement joins TRBV10-3 to TRBJ2-7; 14 bases agree with TRBD2. The CDR3 sequence is 16 residues long. The junction had 2 bases not matched to a gene; V was cut back by 2 bases and J by 2 bases. From germline, CDR1 is ENHRY and CDR2 SYGVKD. The CDR3 DNA reads TGTGCCATCAGTGAGGGGACTAGCGGGAGTGCCTACGAGCAGTACGTC. This sequence encodes CAISEGTSGSAYEQYV.

The gene calls are TRBV18 and TRBJ2-7; a possible D gene is TRBD1 (5 bases). Germline lookup yields CDR1 KGHSH and CDR2 LQKENI. V was pared by 0 bases and J by 4 bases, with 10 bases between. The CDR3 is made up of 14 amino acids. The CDR3 DNA follows: TGTGCCAGCTCACCACCGTGGGGCGCGTACGAGCAGTACTTC. Translation gives CASSPPWGAYEQYF. The variable domain in full, with the rest retrieved from reference TRBV18 and TRBJ2-7, is NAGVMQNPRHLVRRRGQEARLRCSPMKGHSHVYWYRQLPEEGLKFMVYLQKENIIDESGMPKERFSAEFPKEGPSILRIQQVVRGDSAAYFCASSPPWGAYEQYFGPGTRLTVT.

This chain links TRBV27 with TRBJ2-2; TRBD2 matches 8 bases. CDR1 and CDR2 from the germline V gene are MNHEY and SMNVEV (reference sequence). The CDR3 length is 15 residues. The V gene end was trimmed by 2 bases and the J gene end by 7 bases; junction bases not matched to a gene: 6. CDR3 sequence reads: CASSLGLANHGELFF. The CDR3 DNA reads TGTGCCAGCAGTTTAGGACTAGCAAATCACGGGGAGCTGTTTTTT.